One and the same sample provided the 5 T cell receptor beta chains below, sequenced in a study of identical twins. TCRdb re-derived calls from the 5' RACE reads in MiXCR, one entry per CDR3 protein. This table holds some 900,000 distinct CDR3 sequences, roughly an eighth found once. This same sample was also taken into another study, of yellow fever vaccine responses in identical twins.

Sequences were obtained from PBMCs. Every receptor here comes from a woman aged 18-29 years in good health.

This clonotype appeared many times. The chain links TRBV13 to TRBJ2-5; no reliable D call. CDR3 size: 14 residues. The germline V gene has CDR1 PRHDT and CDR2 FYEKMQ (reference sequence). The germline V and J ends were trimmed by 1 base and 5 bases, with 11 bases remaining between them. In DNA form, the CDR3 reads TGTGCCAGCAGCTTAGCCCAGACCAAGGAGACCCAGTACTTC. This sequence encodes CASSLAQTKETQYF.

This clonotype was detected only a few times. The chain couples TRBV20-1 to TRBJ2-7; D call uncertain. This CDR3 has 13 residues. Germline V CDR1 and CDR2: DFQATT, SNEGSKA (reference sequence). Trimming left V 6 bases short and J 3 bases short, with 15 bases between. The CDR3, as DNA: TGCAGTGCCTGCGGCCCTAGGGACTACGAGCAGTACTTC. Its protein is CSACGPRDYEQYF.

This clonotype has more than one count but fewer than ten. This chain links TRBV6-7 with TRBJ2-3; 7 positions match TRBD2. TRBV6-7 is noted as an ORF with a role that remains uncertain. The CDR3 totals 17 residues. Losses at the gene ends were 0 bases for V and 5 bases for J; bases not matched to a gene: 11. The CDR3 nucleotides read TGTGCCAGCAGTTACTCGGGAACTAGCGCAAGAGAAGATACGCAGTATTTT. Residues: CASSYSGTSAREDTQYF.

The CDR3 sequence is CASSLGGENNYEQYV. For the CDR3, the DNA is TGCGCCAGCAGCTTGGGAGGGGAGAACAACTACGAGCAGTACGTC. The V call is TRBV5-1, the J call TRBJ2-7; D tentatively reads TRBD1 or TRBD2 (5 bases each). The length of the CDR3 is 15 residues. CDR1 and CDR2 (germline): SGHRS, YFSETQ. V lost 0 bases to trimming and J lost 3 bases, with 13 bases between them.

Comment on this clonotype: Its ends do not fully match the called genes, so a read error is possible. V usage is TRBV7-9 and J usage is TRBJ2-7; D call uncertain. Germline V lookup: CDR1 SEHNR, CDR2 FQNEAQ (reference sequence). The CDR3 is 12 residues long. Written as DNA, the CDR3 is TGTGCCAGCAGCTTATCCGTGAACGAGCCGTACTTC. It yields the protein CASSLSVNEPYF.